This paragraph reports one T cell receptor (beta chain). The sample comes from a study of CD8+CD57+ T cells in acquired aplastic anemia. For the study at large: The study obtained an average of around 2.9 ug of DNA from sorted CD4+ and CD8+ cells.

The CDR3 has 13 residues. Per germline, CDR1 MNHNS and CDR2 SASEGT. V dropped 7 bases and J dropped 4 bases, with 13 bases sitting between them. Genomic DNA acted as the template from which TCR beta VDJ combination and CDR3 sequence profiling were carried out. TCRdb fed the reads into MiXCR, producing one record per CDR3 protein. The data show some 140,000 distinct CDR3 sequences, about 54% seen once. Those patients picked for sequencing had displayed CD8+CD57+ cell expansion on flow cytometry. Each patient carried a diagnosis of severe acquired aplastic anemia. No therapy was given to patients before blood sampling.

Material for sequencing was sorted CD4+, CD8+, or CD8+CD57+ T cells (not recorded which) from PBMCs. The V and J genes are TRBV6-1 and TRBJ1-2; D is possibly TRBD1 (5 bases). The receptor was derived from a human donor with aplastic anemia. The CDR3 nucleotides read TGTGCCAGCACGGGGCAGGCGGCCTATGGCTACACCTTC. It encodes CASTGQAAYGYTF.